Below, one T cell receptor beta chain is given with its context. No antigen is known for it. The data were obtained in a study of blood T cells in healthy people across ages. General study points: When set beside aged donors, long-lived donors presented more naive CD4+ cells and higher diversity.

Each sample used at least 7 million PBMCs. Every sample gave at least 5 micrograms of total RNA when it was extracted. Through a sample-barcoded 5' primer and a J-beta primer mix, a second PCR was run for roughly 6 to 11 cycles. Per sample, CDR3-containing paired-end reads numbered at least 2.5 million. MiXCR, applied by TCRdb to the 5' RACE reads, yields one record per CDR3 protein. The sample holds 1,300,000 or so distinct CDR3 sequences, 59% seen once. CDR1 and CDR2 from the germline V gene are SGHDN and FVKESK. This CDR3 has 17 residues. Trimming stripped 2 bases from V and 1 base from J, with 17 bases between.

The receptor was isolated from a man between 18 and 29 years old in good health. Source material: blood. The gene calls are TRBV14 and TRBJ1-1, with D perhaps TRBD1 (5 bases). The CDR3 DNA reads as TGTGCCAGCAGCCAAAGTAATTACAGGTTGAAGAACACTGAAGCTTTCTTT. Its protein product is CASSQSNYRLKNTEAFF.